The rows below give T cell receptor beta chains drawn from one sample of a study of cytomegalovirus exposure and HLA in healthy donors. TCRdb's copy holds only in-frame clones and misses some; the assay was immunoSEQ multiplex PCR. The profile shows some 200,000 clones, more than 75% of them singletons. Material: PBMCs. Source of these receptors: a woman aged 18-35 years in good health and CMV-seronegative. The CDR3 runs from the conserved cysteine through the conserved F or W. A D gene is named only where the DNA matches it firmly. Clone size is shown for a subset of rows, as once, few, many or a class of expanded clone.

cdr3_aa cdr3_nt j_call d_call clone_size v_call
CASSSQSGEDEQFF TGCGCCAGCAGTTCCCAGAGCGGGGAAGATGAGCAGTTCTTC TRBJ2-1 TRBD2 once TRBV5-1
CASSFETTTYGYTF TGTGCCAGCAGCTTCGAGACAACCACCTATGGCTACACCTTC TRBJ1-2 . . TRBV7-9
CASSLSLAFTDTQYF TGTGCCAGCAGTTTATCGCTGGCATTCACAGATACGCAGTATTTT TRBJ2-3 . . TRBV27
CASSPGTGIYSNQPQHF TGTGCCAGCAGCCCCGGGACAGGCATCTATAGCAATCAGCCCCAGCATTTT TRBJ1-5 TRBD1 few TRBV4-2
CASSPFVTYEQYF TGTGCCAGCTCCCCGTTCGTTACATACGAGCAGTACTTC TRBJ2-7 . . TRBV6-1
CASTSGPGLSYEQYF TGTGCCTCGACTAGCGGGCCAGGGCTTTCCTACGAGCAGTACTTC TRBJ2-7 TRBD2 . TRBV9
CASSLPRRLAGKGTQYF TGTGCCAGCAGCTTACCCAGAAGACTAGCGGGAAAAGGTACGCAGTATTTT TRBJ2-3 TRBD2 . TRBV7-9
CASSLGLAGASYEQYF TGCGCCAGCAGCTTAGGGTTAGCGGGGGCGAGCTACGAGCAGTACTTC TRBJ2-7 TRBD2 few TRBV5-1
CASSLSSVPTDTQYF TGTGCCAGCAGCTTATCAAGCGTTCCCACAGATACGCAGTATTTT TRBJ2-3 . once TRBV7-7
CASSVKGATGRRRGYTF TGTGCCAGTAGTGTTAAAGGGGCGACAGGTAGGAGGCGAGGCTACACCTTC TRBJ1-2 . . TRBV19
CASSLQGADWDTQYF TGTGCCAGTAGCCTACAGGGGGCGGATTGGGATACGCAGTATTTT TRBJ2-3 TRBD1 . TRBV19
CASRPTGSGTDTQYF TGTGCCAGCAGACCGACAGGGAGCGGCACAGATACGCAGTATTTT TRBJ2-3 TRBD1 . TRBV6-5
CASSSLGLAGGDNEQFF TGTGCCAGCAGTTCTTTGGGACTAGCGGGAGGGGACAATGAGCAGTTCTTC TRBJ2-1 TRBD2 . TRBV28
CASLAGEPYNEQFF TGTGCCAGCCTAGCGGGGGAACCTTACAATGAGCAGTTCTTC TRBJ2-1 TRBD2 . TRBV28
CASSSTSGGRDTQYF TGTGCCAGCAGCTCCACCAGCGGGGGGCGAGATACGCAGTATTTT TRBJ2-3 TRBD2 . TRBV5-6
CASSLAEGGKTQYF TGTGCCAGCAGCTTAGCGGAGGGTGGAAAGACCCAGTACTTC TRBJ2-5 . once TRBV7-6
CASSDLASSYEQYF TGTGCCAGCAGTGACTTAGCCTCGTCCTACGAGCAGTACTTC TRBJ2-7 . . TRBV25-1
CASSLAGGGWGEQYF TGCGCCAGCAGCTTGGCCGGGGGGGGCTGGGGGGAGCAGTACTTC TRBJ2-7 TRBD2 . TRBV5-1
CASSSVDTEAFF TGTGCCAGCAGTTCGGTAGACACTGAAGCTTTCTTT TRBJ1-1 . . TRBV28
CASSLKGVDEQFF TGTGCCAGTAGTCTAAAGGGGGTCGATGAGCAGTTCTTC TRBJ2-1 . few TRBV19
CASSLNLGSGNTIYF TGTGCCAGCAGCTTGAACCTAGGCTCTGGAAACACCATATATTTT TRBJ1-3 . once TRBV11-2
CASSGRRGLAANLYEQYF TGTGCCAGCAGTGGCCGTCGAGGTCTAGCGGCCAACCTATACGAGCAGTACTTC TRBJ2-7 TRBD2 . TRBV6-1
CASSLQGQLNTEAFF TGTGCCAGCAGTTTACAAGGACAGTTGAACACTGAAGCTTTCTTT TRBJ1-1 . once TRBV28
CASSLGDRGLNTEAFF TGCGCCAGCAGCTTGGGGGACAGGGGGCTGAACACTGAAGCTTTCTTT TRBJ1-1 TRBD1 . TRBV5-1
CASSLIGTASNQPQHF TGTGCCAGCAGTTTAATAGGGACAGCTAGCAATCAGCCCCAGCATTTT TRBJ1-5 TRBD1 once TRBV27
CASSLGTQGISYEQYF TGTGCCAGCAGCTTAGGGACACAGGGGATCTCCTACGAGCAGTACTTC TRBJ2-7 TRBD1 few TRBV7-9
CASRGQSSYEQYF TGTGCCAGCAGGGGACAGAGCTCCTACGAGCAGTACTTC TRBJ2-7 TRBD1 . TRBV6-5
CTSSSYRVDEQYF TGTACCAGCAGCAGCTACAGGGTTGACGAGCAGTACTTC TRBJ2-7 . . TRBV7-8
CASLPGGDTEAFF TGTGCCAGCCTCCCCGGGGGGGACACTGAAGCTTTCTTT TRBJ1-1 . . TRBV6-5
CASSIAAGGHTGELFF TGTGCCAGTAGTATTGCGGCGGGAGGTCACACCGGGGAGCTGTTTTTT TRBJ2-2 TRBD2 few TRBV19
CASRRTGKGGELFF TGTGCCAGCAGAAGGACAGGGAAGGGCGGGGAGCTGTTTTTT TRBJ2-2 TRBD1 . TRBV6-5
CASSENYDLAGETQYF TGTGCCAGCAGTGAAAATTACGATCTAGCTGGGGAGACCCAGTACTTC TRBJ2-5 . . TRBV6-1
CSVITRGTNGKLFF TGCAGCGTCATAACCAGGGGCACTAATGGAAAACTGTTTTTT TRBJ1-4 . . TRBV29-1
CASSFLAGEGTGELFF TGTGCCAGCAGTTTCCTAGCGGGAGAGGGCACCGGGGAGCTGTTTTTT TRBJ2-2 TRBD2 . TRBV6-5
CASRKDINSYNEQFF TGTGCCAGCAGAAAGGACATAAACTCCTACAATGAGCAGTTCTTC TRBJ2-1 . . TRBV7-2
CASSASPGQHFTDTQYF TGTGCCAGCAGCGCAAGTCCGGGACAGCACTTCACAGATACGCAGTATTTT TRBJ2-3 TRBD1 once TRBV7-9
CASSVPTGAGELFF TGTGCCAGCAGCGTACCAACAGGGGCCGGGGAGCTGTTTTTT TRBJ2-2 TRBD1 . TRBV9
CASSVDLGTQGYTF TGTGCCAGCAGCGTAGATTTGGGGACTCAGGGCTACACCTTC TRBJ1-2 . once TRBV9
CASSRTGFNEQYF TGTGCCAGCAGTAGGACAGGGTTCAACGAGCAGTACTTC TRBJ2-7 TRBD1 . TRBV27
CASSMAGLHEQYF TGTGCCAGTAGTATGGCGGGACTTCACGAGCAGTACTTC TRBJ2-7 . . TRBV19
CASTAGQGEQFF TGTGCCAGCACCGCAGGGCAGGGGGAGCAGTTCTTC TRBJ2-1 . . TRBV9
CASSEGSGFNQPQHF TGTGCCAGCAGTGAAGGTAGTGGTTTCAATCAGCCCCAGCATTTT TRBJ1-5 . . TRBV6-1
CASKRGKLNTEAFF TGTGCCAGTAAGAGGGGGAAATTGAACACTGAAGCTTTCTTT TRBJ1-1 . once TRBV19
CAWSDGASEQYF TGTGCCTGGAGTGACGGAGCCAGCGAGCAGTACTTC TRBJ2-7 . . TRBV30
CASSHWIAGADNEQFF TGCGCCAGCAGCCATTGGATAGCGGGAGCTGACAATGAGCAGTTCTTC TRBJ2-1 TRBD2 . TRBV5-1
CASSPGDTQYF TGCGCCAGCAGTCCGGGGGATACGCAGTATTTT TRBJ2-3 . . TRBV10-1
CATSLDTNSPLHF TGTGCCACCAGTCTGGACACCAATTCACCCCTCCACTTT TRBJ1-6 . . TRBV15
CASSLAGEWNEQFF TGTGCCAGCAGCTTAGCGGGAGAATGGAATGAGCAGTTCTTC TRBJ2-1 TRBD2 . TRBV7-3
CASSLPGLGDYNEQFF TGTGCCAGCAGCTTGCCGGGACTAGGGGACTACAATGAGCAGTTCTTC TRBJ2-1 TRBD2 . TRBV5-4
CASRIDREGTDTQYF TGTGCCAGCAGGATAGACAGGGAGGGCACAGATACGCAGTATTTT TRBJ2-3 . once TRBV5-4
CASYPGGGRSDEQFF TGTGCCAGCTACCCTGGTGGCGGGAGGTCCGATGAGCAGTTCTTC TRBJ2-1 TRBD2 . TRBV7-9
CASSSPGQGAREQYF TGTGCCAGTAGTAGTCCGGGACAGGGGGCCCGGGAGCAGTACTTC TRBJ2-7 TRBD1 . TRBV19
CASSLTSGTAQGEQYF TGCGCCAGCAGCTTAACTTCGGGGACAGCTCAAGGGGAGCAGTACTTC TRBJ2-7 TRBD1 . TRBV5-1
CASSQELLNTGELFF TGTGCCAGCAGCCAAGAGCTACTAAACACCGGGGAGCTGTTTTTT TRBJ2-2 . . TRBV4-2
CASSPSWGGGSDTQYF TGTGCCAGCAGCCCCTCCTGGGGGGGAGGGTCAGATACGCAGTATTTT TRBJ2-3 TRBD2 . TRBV9
CASSINEGQETQYF TGTGCCAGTAGTATAAACGAGGGTCAAGAGACCCAGTACTTC TRBJ2-5 . . TRBV19
CASSLEGRVDYGYTF TGCGCCAGCAGCTTGGAGGGCAGGGTGGACTATGGCTACACCTTC TRBJ1-2 . once TRBV5-1
CASSITGDGVGYTF TGTGCCAGTAGTATAACAGGGGATGGGGTTGGCTACACCTTC TRBJ1-2 TRBD1 few TRBV19